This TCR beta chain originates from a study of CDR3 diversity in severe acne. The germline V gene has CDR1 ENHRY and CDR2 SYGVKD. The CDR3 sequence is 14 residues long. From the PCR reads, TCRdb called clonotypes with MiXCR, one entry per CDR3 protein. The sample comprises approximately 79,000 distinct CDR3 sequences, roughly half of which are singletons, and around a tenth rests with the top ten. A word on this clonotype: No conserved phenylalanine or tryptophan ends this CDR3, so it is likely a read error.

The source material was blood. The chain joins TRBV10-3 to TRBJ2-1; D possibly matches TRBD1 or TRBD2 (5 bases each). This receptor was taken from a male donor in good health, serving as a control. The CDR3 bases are TGTGCCACCAGTGACCGGGGCTCCTTCAATGAGCAGTTCCTC. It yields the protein CATSDRGSFNEQFL.